This entry features one T cell receptor (beta chain) sequence. In the original processing: Amplifying reference gene primers gave estimates of nucleated cell counts. Assay used: immunoSEQ multiplex PCR; TCRdb lists only in-frame clones, some missing. V and J calls and clone size are given by that table; D and trimming were obtained from the DNA. This sample yields under 25,000 clones, of which 80% to 90% are seen a single time; under 20% belongs to the top ten. This entry is derived from a study of blood T cell repertoires in COVID-19. Study at large: The United States, Italy and Spain provided the acute and convalescent COVID-19 samples. T cells, B-cell-depleted T cells, or PBMCs provided the cDNA or gDNA that served as material.

Germline V gene data show CDR1 as MNHEY and CDR2 as SVGAGI. This CDR3 has 14 amino acids. Trimming removed 6 bases from V and 7 bases from J; junction bases left unmatched: 5. This sequence originates from a woman of 80 years or more with acute or convalescent COVID-19. This chain uses TRBV6-5 with TRBJ1-5; 11 positions agree with TRBD1. The material sequenced was peripheral blood. In DNA form, the CDR3 reads TGTGCCAGCAGGAGGGACAGGGGGTGGCAGCCCCAGCATTTT. It specifies CASRRDRGWQPQHF.